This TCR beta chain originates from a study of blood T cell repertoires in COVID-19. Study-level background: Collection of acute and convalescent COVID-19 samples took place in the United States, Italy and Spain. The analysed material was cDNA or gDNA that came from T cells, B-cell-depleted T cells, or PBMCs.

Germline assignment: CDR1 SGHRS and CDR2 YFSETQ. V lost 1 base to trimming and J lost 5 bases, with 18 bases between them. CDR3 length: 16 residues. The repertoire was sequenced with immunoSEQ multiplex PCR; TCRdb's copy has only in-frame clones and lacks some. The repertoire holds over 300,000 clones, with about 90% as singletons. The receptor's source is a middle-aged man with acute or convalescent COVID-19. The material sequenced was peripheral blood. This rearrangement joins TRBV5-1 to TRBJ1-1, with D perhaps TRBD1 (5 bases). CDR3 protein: CASSLRGDSKGTEAFF. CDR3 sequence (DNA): TGCGCCAGCAGCTTGAGGGGCGACAGCAAAGGGACTGAAGCTTTCTTT.